The 7 T cell receptor beta chains below come from one sample, sequenced in a study of T cell responses to AZD1222 COVID-19 vaccine. The method was immunoSEQ multiplex PCR; TCRdb's version includes in-frame clones alone and lacks a portion of them. The data contain about 120,000 clones, 80% to 90% of them singletons. This specimen was peripheral blood, taken on day 0 of MenACWY control vaccination. The receptors shown here come from an adult in good health.

J is TRBJ1-5 and V is TRBV15, with 7 bases lining up with TRBD1. The CDR3 runs to 16 residues. V shed 4 bases and J 7 bases; nucleotides not matched to a gene: 13. Per the germline V gene, CDR1 is LNHNV and CDR2 is YYDKDF (reference sequence). The CDR3 region has the DNA TGTGCCACCAGCACTTTAAGACAGGGCTTGGGGCAGCCCCAGCATTTT. This gives the protein CATSTLRQGLGQPQHF.

The CDR3: CASSEWGGQGHPKGTF. The CDR3 DNA sequence: TGTGCCAGCAGTGAATGGGGTGGACAGGGGCACCCCAAGGGTACCTTC. This chain uses TRBV2 with TRBJ1-2; 9 bases map to TRBD1. Looked up from germline, CDR1 is SNHLY and CDR2 is FYNNEI. Losses at the gene ends were 2 bases for V and 14 bases for J; bases not matched to a gene: 18. CDR3 length: 16 amino acids.

The V gene is TRBV4-1, the J gene TRBJ1-6, with D possibly being TRBD1 (5 bases). V was shortened by 2 bases and J by 2 bases, with 7 bases between the two germline ends. This CDR3 contains 15 residues. Germline V gene lookup returns CDR1 MGHRA and CDR2 YSYEKL. The CDR3 DNA sequence: TGCGCCAGCAGCCAAAGGGGAGCCTATAATTCACCCCTCCACTTT. It is translated as CASSQRGAYNSPLHF.

The DNA of the CDR3 is TGTGCCAGCAGTGCCAGTAATAGCAATCAGCCCCAGCATTTT. This codes for CASSASNSNQPQHF. The V gene is TRBV2, the J gene TRBJ1-5; the D is unclear. Trimming removed 4 bases at V and 0 bases at J, with 7 bases between. CDR3 length: 14 residues. CDR1 SNHLY and CDR2 FYNNEI come from the germline V gene. Combining the CDR3 with reference TRBV2 and TRBJ1-5 gives the whole variable domain EPEVTQTPSHQVTQMGQEVILRCVPISNHLYFYWYRQILGQKVEFLVSFYNNEISEKSEIFDDQFSVERPDGSNFTLKIRSTKLEDSAMYFCASSASNSNQPQHFGDGTRLSIL.

This chain uses TRBV20-1 with TRBJ2-3, with 12 bases aligning to TRBD2. The CDR3 contains 16 residues. V gave up 3 bases and J gave up 3 bases; unmatched junction bases: 7. Germline loops: CDR1 DFQATT, CDR2 SNEGSKA (reference sequence). DNA for the CDR3: TGCAGTGCTAGTCCTAGCGGGGGGGCGGTGACAGATACGCAGTATTTT. Its protein product is CSASPSGGAVTDTQYF.

This chain connects TRBV7-9 to TRBJ2-5, with D possibly TRBD2 on 5 matching bases. The CDR3 has 15 amino acids. Germline V lookup: CDR1 SEHNR, CDR2 FQNEAQ (reference sequence). V was shortened by 8 bases and J by 7 bases, with 23 bases between the two germline ends. CDR3 protein: CASSRREGTRGTQYF. The DNA for the CDR3 is TGTGCCAGCTCACGCCGGGAAGGAACAAGAGGGACCCAGTACTTC. Drawing the rest from reference TRBV7-9 and TRBJ2-5, the complete variable domain is DTGVSQNPRHKITKRGQNVTFRCDPISEHNRLYWYRQTLGQGPEFLTYFQNEAQLEKSRLLSDRFSAERPKGSFSTLEIQRTEQGDSAMYLCASSRREGTRGTQYFGPGTRLLVL.

The chain is built from TRBV4-1 and TRBJ1-1; D possibly corresponds to TRBD1 (5 bases). V was shortened by 4 bases and J by 5 bases, with 11 bases between the two germline ends. The CDR3 has 13 residues. Germline V lookup: CDR1 MGHRA, CDR2 YSYEKL. The CDR3 coding sequence is TGCGCCAGCAGCCCGACAGAAGGTACTGAAGCTTTCTTT. Its translation is CASSPTEGTEAFF.